This T cell receptor (beta chain) is drawn from a study of blood T cell repertoires in COVID-19. Study overall: Sites across the United States, Italy and Spain contributed samples from acute and convalescent COVID-19. Nucleic acid was either cDNA or gDNA, and it came from T cells, B-cell-depleted T cells, or PBMCs.

Authors' data handling: Reference gene primer amplification in the assay estimated nucleated cell counts. Measured with immunoSEQ multiplex PCR; TCRdb has only the in-frame clones, and not every one. That table furnishes V, J and clone size, whereas the DNA furnished D and trimming. The table includes under 150,000 clones, approximately 82% detected once. Sequences were obtained from peripheral blood. This receptor was obtained from a man in his forties with active or convalescent COVID-19.

The CDR3 here is CASSEPGLAKNIQYF. Here the CDR3 DNA reads TGTGCCAGCAGTGAGCCGGGACTAGCCAAAAACATTCAGTACTTC. The gene calls are TRBV25-1 and TRBJ2-4, with D tentatively TRBD2 (6 bases). With 3 bases removed from V and 0 bases from J, the gap between germline ends came to 9 bases. Germline values: CDR1 MGHDK, CDR2 SYGVNS. This CDR3 spans 15 amino acids.